Shown below are 23 T cell receptor beta chains from a single sample sequenced in a study of blood T cell repertoires in COVID-19. Only in-frame clones appear in the TCRdb table, and some are missing; sequencing was by immunoSEQ multiplex PCR. The data hold fewer than 350,000 clones, with approximately 84% observed a single time. Sequenced material: peripheral blood. The receptors shown here come from a woman in her 30s who had recovered from COVID-19.

The chain joins TRBV5-1 to TRBJ1-1; TRBD1 might be the D (6 bases). There are 12 residues in the CDR3. The germline V gene encodes CDR1 SGHRS and CDR2 YFSETQ. V lost 7 bases and J lost 6, with 13 bases in between. Here the CDR3 reads CASSPRGAEAFF. The CDR3 DNA reads TGCGCCAGCTCTCCCAGGGGTGCTGAAGCTTTCTTT.

The chain uses TRBV11-2 and TRBJ1-3; no clear D. Germline loops: CDR1 SGHAT, CDR2 FQNNGV. The CDR3 has 18 residues. The ends were cut back, 2 bases at V and 0 bases at J, with 17 bases in the middle. CDR3 DNA: TGTGCCAGCAGCTTATTCCCCCCTCCGACTTTCTCTGGAAACACCATATATTTT. Translating gives CASSLFPPPTFSGNTIYF.

The chain carries TRBV2 and TRBJ2-2; 9 positions match TRBD2. Germline V gives CDR1 SNHLY, CDR2 FYNNEI. The V segment lost 7 bases and the J segment 5 bases; nucleotides outside the gene matches: 8. CDR3 length equals 15 residues. CDR3 DNA: TGTGCCAGCATGCGGGGGGGCCTAAGGACCGGGGAGCTGTTTTTT. Its translation: CASMRGGLRTGELFF.

Notes on this clone: The junction departs from germline at one end; a sequencing error may be responsible. The V call is TRBV7-2, the J call TRBJ2-4; perhaps TRBD1 as D (6 bases). Germline V gene data show CDR1 as SGHTA and CDR2 as FQGNSA. CDR3 length equals 14 residues. DNA of the CDR3: TGTGCCAGCAGCGAACGGGCAGGGGCAGGGGCCTTCAACTTC. This gives the protein CASSERAGAGAFNF.

The J gene is TRBJ2-1, the V gene TRBV27; a possible D gene is TRBD1 (8 bases). Germline values: CDR1 MNHEY, CDR2 SMNVEV (reference sequence). CDR3 length equals 15 residues. Trimming pared 6 bases from V and 5 bases from J, leaving 17 bases between. CDR3 DNA sequence: TGTGCCAGCAGGTATACAGGGGGGACTAACAATGAGCAGTTCTTC. It specifies CASRYTGGTNNEQFF.

The chain recombines TRBV7-8 with TRBJ2-2; 12 positions agree with TRBD2. V lost 4 bases to trimming and J lost 0 bases; unmatched junction nucleotides: 6. Germline assignment: CDR1 SGHVS and CDR2 FQNEAQ. The CDR3 covers 18 residues. The CDR3 is CASSSRTSGASNTGELFF. CDR3 nucleotide sequence: TGTGCCAGCAGCTCGAGGACTAGCGGGGCCTCGAACACCGGGGAGCTGTTTTTT.

The chain couples TRBV4-1 to TRBJ2-4, with 9 bases that match TRBD2. Germline V gene data show CDR1 as MGHRA and CDR2 as YSYEKL. V gave up 4 bases and J gave up 2 bases; unmatched junction bases: 18. The CDR3 totals 20 residues. CDR3 amino acids: CASSPLNYRLAEISKNIQYF. Here the CDR3 DNA reads TGCGCCAGCAGCCCGCTAAATTACCGACTAGCGGAGATATCCAAAAACATTCAGTACTTC.

This clone was observed once. This chain uses TRBV27 with TRBJ2-7, with 10 nucleotides matching TRBD1. The CDR3 has 14 amino acids. V shed 6 bases and J 2 bases; nucleotides not matched to a gene: 4. CDR1 MNHEY and CDR2 SMNVEV come from the germline V gene (reference sequence). The CDR3 loop is CASSDRGPPYEQYF. CDR3 bases: TGTGCCAGCAGCGACAGGGGGCCACCCTACGAGCAGTACTTC.

The chain recombines TRBV10-3 with TRBJ1-5; TRBD1 agrees at 8 bases. Trimming removed 4 bases from V and 5 bases from J; junction bases left unmatched: 10. CDR3 length equals 16 residues. Germline V gives CDR1 ENHRY, CDR2 SYGVKD. The CDR3 DNA reads as TGTGCCATCAGTGGACAGGGGAAGACATCCTATCAGCCCCAGCATTTT. This encodes CAISGQGKTSYQPQHF.

The rearrangement links TRBV5-4 to TRBJ2-2; D is possibly TRBD2 (5 bases). Trimming pared 5 bases from V and 7 bases from J, leaving 15 bases between. The CDR3 contains 14 residues. Germline CDR1 is SGHNT and CDR2 is YYREEE (reference sequence). In DNA form, the CDR3 reads TGTGCCAGCAGTTACCCCGGGGTGGGCGGGGAGCTGTTTTTT. Its protein is CASSYPGVGGELFF.

The V call is TRBV2, the J call TRBJ1-1; D is uncertain. The CDR3 has 14 residues. V lost 5 bases and J 4 bases, leaving 14 bases between the germline ends. CDR1 is SNHLY, CDR2 FYNNEI, per germline. CDR3 in DNA: TGTGCCAGCAGTAAGATGGCCTCGGGCACTGAAGCTTTCTTT. Encoded protein: CASSKMASGTEAFF.

V is TRBV4-2 and J is TRBJ1-4; tentatively, D is TRBD1 (6 bases). Trimming removed 2 bases from V and 4 bases from J, with 14 bases in between. Germline values: CDR1 LGHNA, CDR2 YNFKEQ. The CDR3 sequence is 16 residues long. As DNA, the CDR3 is TGTGCCAGCAGCCAATACAGGACAGACTATAATGAAAAACTGTTTTTT. Protein sequence: CASSQYRTDYNEKLFF.

The gene calls are TRBV28 and TRBJ2-7; 7 nucleotides align to TRBD1. The V segment lost 5 bases and the J segment 3 bases; nucleotides outside the gene matches: 16. CDR3 length: 17 residues. Germline assignment: CDR1 MDHEN and CDR2 SYDVKM. The CDR3 here is CASSIQGTGTASYEQYF. Here the CDR3 DNA reads TGTGCCAGCAGTATTCAAGGAACCGGGACAGCCAGCTACGAGCAGTACTTC. Full variable domain (rest looked up from reference TRBV28 and TRBJ2-7): DVKVTQSSRYLVKRTGEKVFLECVQDMDHENMFWYRQDPGLGLRLIYFSYDVKMKEKGDIPEGYSVSREKKERFSLILESASTNQTSMYLCASSIQGTGTASYEQYFGPGTRLTVT.

The CDR3 region is CASSQPRTGTETQYF. In DNA, the CDR3 is TGTGCCAGCAGTCAACCACGGACAGGGACGGAGACCCAGTACTTC. V is TRBV25-1 and J is TRBJ2-5; TRBD1 matches 8 bases. The length of the CDR3 is 15 residues. CDR1 MGHDK and CDR2 SYGVNS come from the germline V gene. V was pared by 5 bases and J by 5 bases, with 10 bases of the junction left unmatched.

This clone was recorded once. The chain employs TRBV10-3 and TRBJ1-1, with 11 positions matching TRBD1. This CDR3 is built from 14 residues. The V and J ends lost 5 bases and 6 bases, in that order; junction bases with no gene match: 5. Germline V lookup: CDR1 ENHRY, CDR2 SYGVKD. The CDR3 reads CAISSPGQGAEAFF. For the CDR3, the DNA is TGTGCCATCAGTTCCCCGGGACAGGGGGCTGAAGCTTTCTTT.

The gene calls are TRBV10-1 and TRBJ1-6, with D unresolved. Trimming removed 6 bases at V and 0 bases at J, with 3 bases between. Germline CDR1 WNHNN, CDR2 SYGVQD (reference sequence). CDR3 length: 13 residues. The CDR3 DNA reads as TGCGCCAGCAGGAGCTCCTATAATTCACCCCTCCACTTT. Translating it yields CASRSSYNSPLHF.

This clone occurred once. The genes are TRBV29-1 and TRBJ1-3; 7 bases are a match to TRBD1. Germline CDR1 SQVTM, CDR2 ANQGSEA. The CDR3 sequence is 15 residues long. Trimming at V came to 4 bases and at J to 3 bases, leaving 9 bases not matched to a gene. The chain's CDR3 is CSVARFTGDGNTIYF. For the CDR3, the DNA is TGCAGCGTTGCCCGATTCACAGGGGATGGAAACACCATATATTTT.

CDR3 DNA sequence: TGTGCCAGCAGCTTAGAGTGGGCAAGCACAGATACGCAGTATTTT. Translating it yields CASSLEWASTDTQYF. V is TRBV7-9 and J is TRBJ2-3; unclear D gene. Trimming cost V 1 base and J 0 bases, with 8 bases left between them. Germline-derived CDR1 and CDR2 are SEHNR and FQNEAQ (reference sequence). This CDR3 region has 15 residues.

This clone has a handful of counts. This CDR3 reads CASSPSLAEQETQYF. The DNA of the CDR3 is TGTGCCAGCAGTCCATCCCTAGCGGAACAAGAGACCCAGTACTTC. The chain has TRBV6-5 and TRBJ2-5; 7 positions match TRBD2. Per germline, CDR1 MNHEY and CDR2 SVGAGI. The V gene end was trimmed by 5 bases and the J gene end by 2 bases; junction bases not matched to a gene: 8. The CDR3 has 15 amino acids.

The chain joins TRBV14 to TRBJ1-6; tentative D call: TRBD1 (5 bases). Trimming shortened V by 1 base and J by 9 bases, and 13 bases separated the two germline ends. The CDR3 length is 15 residues. In germline, CDR1 is SGHDN, CDR2 FVKESK. The CDR3 nucleotides read TGTGCCAGCAGCCAAGCAGGGACCGGGGGTTCACCCCTCCACTTT. Protein: CASSQAGTGGSPLHF.

The V and J genes are TRBV28 and TRBJ1-6, with D possibly being TRBD1 (5 bases). The V end was cut by 2 bases, the J end by 0 bases, with 23 bases between. Germline values: CDR1 MDHEN, CDR2 SYDVKM. This CDR3 contains 21 residues. This CDR3 is CASSLPGRGRGGSSYNSPLHF. CDR3 DNA: TGTGCCAGCAGTTTACCAGGGCGAGGAAGGGGAGGCAGCTCCTATAATTCACCCCTCCACTTT.

The chain couples TRBV5-4 to TRBJ2-1, with 14 bases aligning to TRBD2. There are 16 residues in the CDR3. Trimming at V came to 3 bases and at J to 7 bases, leaving 6 bases not matched to a gene. The germline V gene encodes CDR1 SGHNT and CDR2 YYREEE (reference sequence). CDR3 coding DNA: TGTGCCAGCAGCTGGGGACTAGCGGGAGAGGGGAATGAGCAGTTCTTC. It encodes CASSWGLAGEGNEQFF.

In its sample, this clone was seen a few times. The chain is built from TRBV19 and TRBJ1-5; 11 bases match TRBD1. Germline trimming cut 1 base from V and 7 bases from J; bases unmatched to any gene: 3. Germline-derived CDR1 and CDR2 are LNHDA and SQIVND (reference sequence). The CDR3 length is 15 residues. The CDR3 DNA follows: TGTGCCAGTAGTATAGGGGACAGGGGGGAACAGCCCCAGCATTTT. This encodes CASSIGDRGEQPQHF.